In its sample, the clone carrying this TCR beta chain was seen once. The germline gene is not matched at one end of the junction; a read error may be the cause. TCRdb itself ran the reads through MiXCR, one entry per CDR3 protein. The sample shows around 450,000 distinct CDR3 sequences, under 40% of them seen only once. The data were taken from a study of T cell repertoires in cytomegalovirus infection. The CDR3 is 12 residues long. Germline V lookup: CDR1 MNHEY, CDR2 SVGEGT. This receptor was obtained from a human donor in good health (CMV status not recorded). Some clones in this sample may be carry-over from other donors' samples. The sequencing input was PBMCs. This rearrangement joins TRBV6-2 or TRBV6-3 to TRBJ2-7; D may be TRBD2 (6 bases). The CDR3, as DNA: TGTGCCCGCAGTTACCCCGGGACTGAGCAGTACTTC. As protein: CARSYPGTEQYF.